These 4 T cell receptor beta chains were sequenced from one sample in a study of human T cells and chemical hapten exposure. From the RACE reads, TCRdb called clonotypes with MiXCR, one entry per CDR3 protein. The profile shows some 30,000 distinct CDR3 sequences, almost 6% of them singletons. The time point is: patch test 3, about 24 weeks after DPC sensitization. Documented treatment: therapeutic diphenylcyclopropenone sensitization with weekly scalp DPC. Material: whole blood, obtained in connection with sensitization to the hapten diphenylcyclopropenone (DPC). Source of these receptors: a man aged 30-40 years with alopecia areata. Some clones in this sample may be carry-over from other donors' samples.

In its sample, this clonotype was seen many times. The chain recombines TRBV12-3 or TRBV12-4 with TRBJ1-1; 9 positions agree with TRBD1. J lost 4 bases, V lost 6 bases, and 18 bases had no gene match. This CDR3 has 18 amino acids. Here the CDR3 DNA reads TGTGCCAGCAGCAGAGGTGCCGGGACAGGGACCGGAGGCACTGAAGCTTTCTTT. Its protein product is CASSRGAGTGTGGTEAFF.

This clonotype has a count of ten or more. The chain joins TRBV19 to TRBJ1-1; 9 positions agree with TRBD1. The ends lost 6 bases at V and 5 bases at J; junction bases unmatched: 7. The CDR3 runs to 14 residues. The germline V gene has CDR1 LNHDA and CDR2 SQIVND (reference sequence). The CDR3 loop reads CASSAGTGNTEAFF. The CDR3, as DNA: TGTGCCAGTAGCGCTGGGACAGGGAATACTGAAGCTTTCTTT.

This clonotype has at least ten counts. The gene calls are TRBV6-2 or TRBV6-3 and TRBJ2-2; 7 positions match TRBD2. The CDR3 contains 16 residues. The germline CDR1 and CDR2 sequences are MNHEY and SVGEGT. Trimming at V came to 6 bases and at J to 1 base, leaving 8 bases not matched to a gene. The CDR3 loop is CASSSLRGVNTGELFF. The CDR3 nucleotides read TGTGCCAGCAGCTCTTTACGGGGGGTGAACACCGGGGAGCTGTTTTTT.

This clonotype has at least ten counts. The V call is TRBV27, the J call TRBJ1-3, with D perhaps TRBD1 (5 bases). CDR1 and CDR2 (germline): MNHEY, SMNVEV (reference sequence). This CDR3 is built from 16 residues. V gave up 8 bases and J gave up 3 bases, with 20 bases separating them. CDR3: CASGPLGRAVGNTIYF. The DNA of the CDR3 is TGTGCCAGCGGCCCACTGGGCAGGGCGGTTGGAAACACCATATATTTT.